This T cell receptor beta chain was identified in a study of PD-L1 blockade in urothelial cancer (dated by TCRdb to the late 2010s). Describing the broader study: Therapy was started in about 2014 for all patients, and atezolizumab 1,200 mg was administered intravenously every 3 weeks. About nine tenths of the roughly 29 patients were identified as males with urothelial cancer of bladder origin, and a prior smoking history was reported by 18 of 29 patients. An ECOG performance status of 0 or 1 was recorded for the patients, and 0 to 3 prior chemotherapy regimens had been received by the patients. Blood samples were analyzed 3 weeks after the start of treatment (second dose) and 6 weeks after the start of treatment. Blood samples gave a median of about 150,000 T cells and tens of thousands of unique TCRs, with a median clonality of approximately 0.08. The study was an exploratory multi-omic analysis of somatic, immune and clinical correlates of response to PD-L1 blockade with atezolizumab in urothelial cancer. Pretreatment tumor samples and matched peripheral blood, collected serially before and after atezolizumab treatment, underwent TCR sequencing. Durable clinical benefit meant progression-free survival longer than 6 months, and TCR features were also tested against progression-free and overall survival. In the same patients, whole exome sequencing and RNA sequencing of pretreatment tumors were performed in addition to TCR sequencing. Several patients achieved durable clinical benefit and about 22 did not. Twenty-nine patients had pretreatment blood TCR-seq, some 25 had at least one posttreatment blood collection, and some 25 had tumor TCR-seq.

To estimate absolute template abundance from read counts, synthetic TCR analog templates were spiked into each PCR. Using the immunoSEQ assay, TCRbeta CDR3 regions were amplified from genomic DNA with bias-controlled V and J gene primers. Rearranged TCRbeta segments were sequenced at approximately 20X coverage. Concerning the study's data processing: Sequencing errors were corrected by clustering and CDR3s were annotated against IMGT to assign V, D and J genes. Downstream analyses used only productive TCRbeta rearrangements and left out out-of-frame or stop-codon sequences. Clonality was calculated as one minus the Shannon entropy normalized by the log of the number of unique productive sequences. Clones differing between time points or between blood and tumor were identified using Fisher's exact test with Benjamini-Hochberg correction, with an adjusted p below 0.01 applied as the threshold. TCRdb carries this immuneACCESS record with in-frame sequences only. Its versions omit some clonotypes, under half of them owing to an unresolved V gene in the studies checked, with the rest unexplained. V and J calls and clone size are given by that table; D and trimming were obtained from the DNA. The sample table records over 100,000 clones; 85% to 95% of these occur just once. Less than 4.5% of the sample is held by the ten biggest clonotypes.

The time point tag for this specimen amounts to: peripheral blood 6 weeks after treatment start. The cohort comprised roughly 30 patients with locally advanced or metastatic urothelial carcinoma treated at Memorial Sloan Kettering on a trial protocol. Peripheral blood mononuclear cells were collected from each patient pretreatment and during treatment, giving between 1 and 8 total time points per patient. The Qiagen DNeasy Blood extraction kit was used to purify genomic DNA from total PBMCs and tumor samples. PBMCs were collected pretreatment and during treatment, and were isolated and stored as previously described. What the research found in general, with its limitations: Improved progression-free and overall survival was found to be associated with pretreatment peripheral blood TCR clonality below the median. Because the sample size was small (n = 29) and many of the analyses were exploratory, the results are meant to be hypothesis-generating. Patients with durable benefit showed greater expansion of tumor-associated TCR clones in peripheral blood 3 weeks after starting treatment (n ≈ 22, p = 0.022).

As concerns this clone: What antigen it recognizes has not been identified. The input lacks base qualities; no much larger clone sits a single base away.

The TCR sequence derives from a man aged 55 to 69 with urothelial cancer. The sample in question was PBMCs, obtained around atezolizumab (anti-PD-L1) treatment.

CDR3 protein: CASSGGQGVSYEQYF. In nucleotides, the sequence is TGTGCCAGCAGTGGGGGACAGGGGGTCTCCTACGAGCAGTACTTC. The rearrangement combines TRBV6-5 with TRBJ2-7; 11 junctional bases match TRBD1. The germline V gene yields MNHEY for CDR1 and SVGAGI for CDR2. Taken from cysteine to phenylalanine, the CDR3 has 15 residues. Kept here is only the CDR3 DNA, which spans 45 bases and is read in frame from base 1. The V end gives up 5 bases and the J end 0 bases, leaving 3 bases in the junction not matched to a gene.